The clone carrying this TCR beta chain is termed medium-sized. What it binds is unknown. Profiling relied on immunoSEQ multiplex PCR, and the TCRdb table lists in-frame clones only, not all of them. The sample offers roughly 3,400 clones and no singletons, the top ten holding roughly 34%. Treatment was busulfan-fludarabine conditioning, a marrow graft, and cyclophosphamide on days +3 and +4. Germline CDR1 is ENHRY and CDR2 is SYGVKD. Trimming took 6 bases from V and 2 from J; bases not matched to a gene: 1. CDR3 length equals 13 residues. This sample was included in a study of T cells after posttransplantation cyclophosphamide. Study-wide results and caveats: Recipient CMV seropositivity and CMV reactivation strongly tracked TRB clonality. Later blood repertoires were often dominated by clones from the donor CD8+ memory compartment. TRB overlap between skin or GI tissue T cells and blood was limited.

The rearrangement links TRBV10-3 to TRBJ1-5; 7 bases are a match to TRBD1. Sequences were derived from PBMCs, sampled after allogeneic stem cell transplant with posttransplant cyclophosphamide. The sequence was collected from a male patient younger than 45 who received an allogeneic stem cell transplant from a related donor, was CMV-positive, and had acute GVHD only. Some T cells may be the graft donor's. CDR3 bases: TGTGCCATCAGCGACAGGGGCAATCAGCCCCAGCATTTT. This sequence encodes CAISDRGNQPQHF.